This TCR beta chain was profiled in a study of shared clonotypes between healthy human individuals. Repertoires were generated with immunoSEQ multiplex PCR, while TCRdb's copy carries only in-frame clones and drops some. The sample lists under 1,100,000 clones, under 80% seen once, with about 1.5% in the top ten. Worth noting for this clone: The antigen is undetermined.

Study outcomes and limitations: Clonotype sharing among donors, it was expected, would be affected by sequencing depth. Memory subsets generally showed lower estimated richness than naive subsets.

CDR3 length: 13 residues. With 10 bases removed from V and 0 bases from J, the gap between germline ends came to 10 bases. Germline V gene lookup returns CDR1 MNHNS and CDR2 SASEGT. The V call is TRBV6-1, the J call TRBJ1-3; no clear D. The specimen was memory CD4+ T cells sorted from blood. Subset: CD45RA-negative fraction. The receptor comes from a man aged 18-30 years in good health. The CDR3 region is CATKRGSGNTIYF. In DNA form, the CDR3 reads TGTGCCACCAAGCGCGGCTCTGGAAACACCATATATTTT.